Listed below are T cell receptor beta chains from one sample, sequenced in a study of blood T cell repertoires in COVID-19. The method was immunoSEQ multiplex PCR; TCRdb's version includes in-frame clones alone and lacks a portion of them. The sample holds around 97,000 clones, approximately 87% seen once. What was sequenced was peripheral blood. The receptor set was obtained from a human donor in a cohort sampled during active COVID-19. Each CDR3 is given with its conserved first and last residue. D genes are given only for firm matches. Clone sizes are given selectively: once, few, many, or a class where the clone is expanded.

abundance,v_gene,d_gene,j_gene,CDR3aa,CDR3nt
-,TRBV7-3,TRBD1,TRBJ2-2,CASSSTGGWTGELFF,TGTGCCAGCAGCTCGACAGGGGGCTGGACCGGGGAGCTGTTTTTT
-,TRBV18,TRBD1,TRBJ1-3,CASSPDRGVSGNTIYF,TGTGCCAGCTCACCAGACAGGGGGGTCTCTGGAAACACCATATATTTT
-,TRBV28,TRBD1,TRBJ2-7,CASSPGTGSPYEQYF,TGTGCCAGCAGTCCAGGGACAGGGAGCCCGTACGAGCAGTACTTC
-,TRBV29-1,TRBD2,TRBJ2-7,CSVDRSGSGYEQYF,TGCAGCGTTGATCGTAGCGGGAGCGGCTACGAGCAGTACTTC
-,TRBV7-2,-,TRBJ2-7,CASSLEGAYEQYF,TGTGCCAGCAGCTTAGAGGGGGCCTACGAGCAGTACTTC
-,TRBV4-1,TRBD1,TRBJ1-4,CASSQDRGRGNEKLFF,TGCGCCAGCAGCCAAGATCGCGGCAGGGGGAATGAAAAACTGTTTTTT
-,TRBV19,TRBD1,TRBJ2-7,CASSIEGTGLTYEQYF,TGTGCCAGTAGTATAGAGGGGACAGGGCTTACCTACGAGCAGTACTTC
-,TRBV4-1,TRBD1,TRBJ2-7,CASSQDLGQGAYEQYF,TGCGCCAGCAGCCAAGATTTGGGACAGGGAGCCTACGAGCAGTACTTC
once,TRBV6-6,TRBD2,TRBJ2-7,CASSRTLMALTSGSHYEQYF,TGTGCCAGCAGTCGCACCTTGATGGCCCTGACTAGCGGGAGTCACTACGAGCAGTACTTC
-,TRBV10-2,TRBD1,TRBJ2-5,CASSRPGQGIYQETQYF,TGCGCCAGCAGCAGACCGGGACAGGGGATTTACCAAGAGACCCAGTACTTC
-,TRBV7-9,-,TRBJ1-5,CASSQTGAGYQPQHF,TGTGCCAGCAGCCAGACAGGCGCAGGGTATCAGCCCCAGCATTTT
-,TRBV9,TRBD2,TRBJ2-1,CASSVAPSGHNEQFF,TGTGCCAGCAGCGTAGCCCCTAGCGGGCACAATGAGCAGTTCTTC
-,TRBV24-1,TRBD2,TRBJ2-1,CATSDALADRYNEQFF,TGTGCCACCAGTGACGCGCTAGCGGACCGATACAATGAGCAGTTCTTC
-,TRBV6-2/TRBV6-3,-,TRBJ1-2,CASSYSGGLGFYGYTF,TGTGCCAGCAGTTACTCGGGGGGTCTAGGGTTCTATGGCTACACCTTC
-,TRBV19,TRBD1,TRBJ2-5,CASSTNRGETQYF,TGTGCCAGTAGTACGAACAGGGGTGAGACCCAGTACTTC
-,TRBV3-1/TRBV3-2,-,TRBJ2-3,CASSQEPRTLGNTQYF,TGTGCCAGCAGCCAAGAGCCTCGGACACTCGGAAATACGCAGTATTTT
-,TRBV7-9,-,TRBJ1-1,CASSSAGVIFEAFF,TGTGCCAGCAGCTCCGCTGGAGTGATATTTGAAGCTTTCTTT
-,TRBV4-3,TRBD2,TRBJ2-2,CASSQPSGRAYTGELFF,TGCGCCAGCAGCCAACCTAGCGGGAGGGCATACACCGGGGAGCTGTTTTTT
-,TRBV7-2,-,TRBJ2-7,CASSLSAGPTYEQYF,TGTGCCAGCAGCTTATCTGCGGGACCAACCTACGAGCAGTACTTC
-,TRBV6-6,TRBD2,TRBJ2-1,CASLPPLAGGPIEQFF,TGTGCCAGCCTCCCGCCGCTAGCGGGGGGGCCCATTGAGCAGTTCTTC
-,TRBV5-1,-,TRBJ1-3,CASSLTGSSGNTIYF,TGCGCCAGCAGCTTGACAGGGAGCTCTGGAAACACCATATATTTT
-,TRBV18,-,TRBJ2-7,CASSPGTNYEQYF,TGTGCCAGCTCACCCGGGACAAACTACGAGCAGTACTTC
-,TRBV10-3,-,TRBJ1-1,CAISGTESFTEAFF,TGTGCCATCAGTGGGACAGAGTCGTTCACTGAAGCTTTCTTT
-,TRBV28,-,TRBJ1-5,CASGTQGQPQHF,TGTGCCAGCGGAACCCAGGGGCAGCCCCAGCATTTT
-,TRBV4-3,TRBD1,TRBJ1-4,CASSLRRETGGEKLFF,TGCGCCAGCAGCCTCCGACGGGAGACAGGGGGTGAAAAACTGTTTTTT
-,TRBV7-2,-,TRBJ2-1,CASSPLGGGSYNEQFF,TGTGCCAGCAGCCCCCTTGGGGGAGGATCCTACAATGAGCAGTTCTTC
-,TRBV4-2,-,TRBJ1-1,CASSQHPGTGNTEAFF,TGTGCCAGCAGCCAGCATCCCGGGACTGGTAACACTGAAGCTTTCTTT
-,TRBV9,-,TRBJ2-1,CASSSAGLPFNEQFF,TGTGCCAGCAGCTCCGCGGGACTCCCCTTCAATGAGCAGTTCTTC
-,TRBV2,TRBD2,TRBJ2-1,CASSHLAGGSNEQFF,TGTGCCAGCAGCCACCTAGCGGGAGGAAGTAATGAGCAGTTCTTC
-,TRBV15,-,TRBJ1-5,CATSRGGSGNQPQHF,TGTGCCACCAGCAGAGGAGGGTCTGGCAATCAGCCCCAGCATTTT
-,TRBV27,-,TRBJ1-2,CASSTTGNYGYTF,TGTGCCAGCAGTACGACAGGCAACTATGGCTACACCTTC
-,TRBV7-9,-,TRBJ1-2,CASSLQGWKGYTF,TGTGCCAGCAGCCTCCAGGGTTGGAAGGGCTACACCTTC
-,TRBV7-7,-,TRBJ2-3,CASSLSPGKTDTQYF,TGTGCTAGCAGCTTAAGTCCAGGGAAAACGGATACGCAGTATTTT
-,TRBV10-3,TRBD1,TRBJ2-7,CAIRGTDSRYEQYF,TGTGCCATCAGGGGGACAGACAGCCGCTACGAGCAGTACTTC
-,TRBV2,TRBD1,TRBJ1-5,CASSRQGASGQPQHF,TGTGCCAGCTCGAGACAGGGGGCCTCGGGGCAGCCCCAGCATTTT
-,TRBV10-3,TRBD2,TRBJ2-7,CAISGLTSGGVHEQYF,TGTGCCATCAGTGGATTGACTAGCGGAGGTGTCCACGAGCAGTACTTC
-,TRBV11-2,-,TRBJ1-2,CASSLDLYGIYGYTF,TGTGCCAGCAGCTTAGATCTTTACGGGATCTATGGCTACACCTTC
once,TRBV9,TRBD2,TRBJ2-5,CASSRGYSGVQETQYF,TGTGCCAGCAGTCGGGGGTATAGCGGGGTACAAGAGACCCAGTACTTC
-,TRBV21-1,-,TRBJ2-7,CASSGPPAYEQYF,TGTGCCAGCAGCGGGCCTCCGGCCTACGAGCAGTACTTC
-,TRBV30,TRBD1,TRBJ2-5,CAWKRAGGAETQYF,TGTGCCTGGAAAAGGGCAGGGGGCGCGGAGACCCAGTACTTC
-,TRBV5-1,TRBD1,TRBJ2-1,CASSADRGRGNEQFF,TGCGCCAGCAGCGCCGACAGGGGGCGCGGAAATGAGCAGTTCTTC
once,TRBV4-3,TRBD2,TRBJ2-5,CASSQDLIAGGRQETQYF,TGCGCCAGCAGCCAAGATCTAATAGCGGGAGGACGTCAAGAGACCCAGTACTTC
-,TRBV10-3,-,TRBJ1-2,CAISGTTAHGYTF,TGTGCCATCAGTGGTACGACAGCCCATGGCTACACCTTC
-,TRBV5-1,-,TRBJ2-5,CASSPTGYQETQYF,TGCGCCAGCAGCCCGACGGGGTACCAAGAGACCCAGTACTTC
-,TRBV21-1,-,TRBJ2-1,CASSKRLAGVPDYNEQFF,TGTGCCAGCAGCAAGAGGCTAGCGGGGGTCCCGGACTACAATGAGCAGTTCTTC
few,TRBV6-2/TRBV6-3,TRBD2,TRBJ2-1,CASSYSPSGGIYNEQFF,TGTGCCAGCAGTTACTCACCTAGCGGGGGCATATACAATGAGCAGTTCTTC
-,TRBV11-2,TRBD2,TRBJ2-1,CASSPPPGTSGGNEQFF,TGTGCCAGCAGCCCTCCCCCCGGGACTAGCGGGGGGAATGAGCAGTTCTTC
few,TRBV6-2/TRBV6-3,-,TRBJ1-2,CASSRSQGNIYGYTF,TGTGCCAGCAGCCGATCTCAGGGAAATATTTATGGCTACACCTTC